This record covers a single T cell receptor (beta chain). Its antigen is not identified. The data were obtained in a study of blood T cells in healthy people across ages. This CDR3 comprises 14 residues. After removal of 7 bases from V and 5 bases from J, the junction contained 10 bases not matched to a gene. Per germline, CDR1 DFQATT and CDR2 SNEGSKA (reference sequence). In each sample, at least 7 million PBMCs were isolated. Study-level findings and limits: There were more naive CD4+ cells and higher diversity in long-lived donors than in aged donors.

A second PCR, run for about 7 to 11 cycles, used a sample-barcoded 5' primer plus a J-beta primer mix. MiXCR, run by TCRdb on the 5' RACE reads, gives a single entry per CDR3 protein. The data contain about 680,000 distinct CDR3 sequences, roughly 49% of them singletons. V usage is TRBV20-1 and J usage is TRBJ2-1; TRBD2 matches at 8 bases. This clonotype was sampled from an older woman in good health. The specimen was blood. CDR3 protein: CSGVKREYHNEQFF. CDR3 DNA sequence: TGCAGTGGGGTTAAGCGGGAGTACCACAATGAGCAGTTCTTC.